Listed below are T cell receptor beta chains from one sample, sequenced in a study of T cell responses to AZD1222 COVID-19 vaccine. Assay used: immunoSEQ multiplex PCR; TCRdb lists only in-frame clones, some missing. The repertoire holds 70,000 to 95,000 clones, with approximately 89% as singletons. This sample comprised peripheral blood, obtained on day 0 of MenACWY control vaccination. The receptors here all came from an adult in good health. Both conserved end residues are part of each CDR3. A D gene is named only where the DNA matches it firmly. Not every row has a clone size; where given, it reads once, few, many or a size class.

J	V	D	size	CDR3	DNA
TRBJ1-1	TRBV28	TRBD1	.	CASPPAPDRSSNTEAFF	TGTGCCAGCCCCCCCGCACCGGACAGGAGTAGTAACACTGAAGCTTTCTTT
TRBJ1-1	TRBV4-1	.	.	CASSQAVTVMNTEAFF	TGCGCCAGCAGCCAAGCCGTGACAGTGATGAACACTGAAGCTTTCTTT
TRBJ2-1	TRBV4-1	.	.	CASSQDRSLPRSYNEQFF	TGCGCCAGCAGCCAAGATAGGTCACTCCCCCGCTCCTACAATGAGCAGTTCTTC
TRBJ1-2	TRBV2	.	.	CASSEGAINYGYTF	TGTGCCAGCAGTGAAGGGGCAATTAACTATGGCTACACCTTC
TRBJ1-2	TRBV4-1	.	.	CASSQSGINYGYTF	TGCGCCAGCAGCCAATCGGGCATAAACTATGGCTACACCTTC
TRBJ2-1	TRBV19	.	.	CASSIARPSYNEQFF	TGTGCCAGTAGTATAGCCAGGCCATCCTACAATGAGCAGTTCTTC
TRBJ1-2	TRBV7-2	.	.	CASSLDRAGGYTF	TGTGCCAGCAGCTTAGACAGGGCCGGGGGCTACACCTTC
TRBJ1-2	TRBV4-2	.	.	CASSQDLGGGNGYTF	TGTGCCAGCAGCCAAGATCTGGGGGGCGGAAATGGCTACACCTTC
TRBJ1-1	TRBV30	TRBD1	.	CAWRTGNVGPNTEAFF	TGTGCCTGGAGGACAGGGAATGTGGGCCCGAACACTGAAGCTTTCTTT
TRBJ1-2	TRBV12-3/TRBV12-4	.	.	CASSPTLYGYTF	TGTGCCAGCAGTCCCACCCTCTATGGCTACACCTTC
TRBJ2-7	TRBV1	.	.	CTSSQEWYEQYF	TGCACCAGCAGCCAAGAATGGTACGAGCAGTACTTC
TRBJ2-2	TRBV7-2	.	.	CASSLVVGVNTGELFF	TGTGCCAGCAGCTTAGTCGTGGGGGTGAACACCGGGGAGCTGTTTTTT
TRBJ2-7	TRBV3-1/TRBV3-2	.	.	CPLDSSYEQYF	TGTCCTCTAGACTCTTCCTACGAGCAGTACTTC
TRBJ2-1	TRBV7-3	TRBD2	.	CASSLKGALAGGTYNEQFF	TGTGCCAGCAGCTTAAAAGGGGCTCTAGCGGGGGGTACCTACAATGAGCAGTTCTTC
TRBJ2-1	TRBV6-5	.	few	CASSSLDRYNEQFF	TGTGCCAGCAGTTCTTTGGACCGATACAATGAGCAGTTCTTC
TRBJ2-5	TRBV5-1	.	.	CASSLMRSETQYF	TGCGCCAGCAGCTTGATGCGTTCAGAGACCCAGTACTTC
TRBJ1-2	TRBV6-2/TRBV6-3	.	.	CASSYYGREGGYTF	TGTGCCAGCAGTTACTACGGCCGAGAAGGGGGCTACACCTTC
TRBJ2-1	TRBV7-7	TRBD2	.	CASSPYAGGFFNEQFF	TGTGCCAGCAGCCCATATGCGGGGGGCTTTTTCAATGAGCAGTTCTTC
TRBJ1-5	TRBV6-2/TRBV6-3	TRBD1	few	CASSQGGTGAQPQHF	TGTGCCAGCAGCCAGGGGGGGACAGGGGCTCAGCCCCAGCATTTT
TRBJ2-5	TRBV12-3/TRBV12-4	.	.	CASSLGLRKTQYF	TGTGCCAGCAGCCTAGGCCTCAGGAAGACCCAGTACTTC
TRBJ2-3	TRBV5-1	.	.	CASRRRVDSVSDTQYF	TGCGCCAGCAGGCGCAGAGTCGATTCGGTTTCAGATACGCAGTATTTT
TRBJ1-1	TRBV7-8	.	.	CASSLERVQNTEAFF	TGTGCCAGCAGCTTAGAGAGGGTCCAGAACACTGAAGCTTTCTTT
TRBJ2-7	TRBV6-5	.	few	CASSPYTGREQYF	TGTGCCAGCAGTCCATACACGGGGCGCGAGCAGTACTTC
TRBJ1-6	TRBV5-1	TRBD1	.	CASNSGGTGHSPLHF	TGCGCCAGCAACTCTGGGGGGACAGGGCATTCACCCCTCCACTTT
TRBJ1-2	TRBV25-1	.	.	CASSGAGGYTF	TGTGCCAGCAGTGGTGCGGGCGGCTACACCTTC
TRBJ2-7	TRBV11-2	.	.	CASSLSGSYEQYF	TGTGCCAGCAGCTTGTCGGGTTCCTACGAGCAGTACTTC